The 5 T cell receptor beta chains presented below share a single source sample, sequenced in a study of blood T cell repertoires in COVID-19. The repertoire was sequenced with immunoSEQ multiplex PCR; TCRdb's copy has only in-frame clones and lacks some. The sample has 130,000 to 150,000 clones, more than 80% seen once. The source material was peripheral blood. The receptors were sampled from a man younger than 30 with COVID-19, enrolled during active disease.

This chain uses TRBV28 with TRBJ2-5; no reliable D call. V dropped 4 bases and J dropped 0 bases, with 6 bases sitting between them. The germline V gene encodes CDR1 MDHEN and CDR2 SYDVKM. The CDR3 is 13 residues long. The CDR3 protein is CASSSQNQETQYF. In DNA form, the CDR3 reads TGTGCCAGCAGTTCCCAGAACCAAGAGACCCAGTACTTC. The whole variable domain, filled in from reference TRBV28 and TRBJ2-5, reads DVKVTQSSRYLVKRTGEKVFLECVQDMDHENMFWYRQDPGLGLRLIYFSYDVKMKEKGDIPEGYSVSREKKERFSLILESASTNQTSMYLCASSSQNQETQYFGPGTRLLVL.

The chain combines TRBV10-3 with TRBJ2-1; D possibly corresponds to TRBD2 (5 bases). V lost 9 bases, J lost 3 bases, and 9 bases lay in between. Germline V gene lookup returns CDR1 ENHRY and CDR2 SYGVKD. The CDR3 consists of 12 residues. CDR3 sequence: CAISGYYNEQFF. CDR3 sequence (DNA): TGTGCCATAAGCGGCTACTACAATGAGCAGTTCTTC.

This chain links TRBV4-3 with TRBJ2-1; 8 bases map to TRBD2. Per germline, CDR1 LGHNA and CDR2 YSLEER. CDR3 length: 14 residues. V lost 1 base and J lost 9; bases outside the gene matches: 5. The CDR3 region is CASSQVDLAGEQFF. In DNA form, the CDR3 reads TGCGCCAGCAGCCAAGTCGACCTAGCGGGTGAGCAGTTCTTC.

The CDR3 sequence: CASSLSSDRGRSYGYTF. CDR3 in DNA: TGTGCCAGCAGCTTATCTTCCGACAGGGGGCGAAGCTATGGCTACACCTTC. The chain carries TRBV7-8 and TRBJ1-2; 10 positions agree with TRBD1. The CDR3 is 17 amino acids. The ends lost 2 bases at V and 4 bases at J; junction bases unmatched: 10. CDR1 SGHVS and CDR2 FQNEAQ come from the germline V gene.

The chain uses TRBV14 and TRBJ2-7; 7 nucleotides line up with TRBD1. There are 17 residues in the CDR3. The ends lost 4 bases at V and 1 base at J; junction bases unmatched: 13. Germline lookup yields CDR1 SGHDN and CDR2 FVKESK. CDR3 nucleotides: TGTGCCAGCAGCCTCCAGATTGGACAGGCAATATCCTACGAGCAGTACTTC. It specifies CASSLQIGQAISYEQYF.